The clone carrying this T cell receptor (beta chain) was seen once. The CDR3 totals 15 residues. The V gene end was trimmed by 4 bases and the J gene end by 6 bases; junction bases not matched to a gene: 9. Germline lookup yields CDR1 SGHRS and CDR2 YFSETQ. This entry belongs to a study of patients and donors after allogeneic stem cell transplantation. TCRdb ran MiXCR on the RT-PCR reads and lists one entry per CDR3 protein. In the table there are 800,000 to 1,000,000 distinct CDR3 sequences, under 20% of which are singletons. Input material: blood, either unsorted or a sorted T cell fraction (not recorded which). The receptor was derived from a human donor who was either an allogeneic HSCT recipient or a stem cell or donor lymphocyte infusion donor (not recorded which). It is not recorded whose cells these are; they may come from a transplant donor. The chain combines TRBV5-1 with TRBJ1-1, with TRBD1 matching 10 bases. In DNA, the CDR3 is TGCGCCAGCAGCCCTCCGGGACAGGGGTCTGCTGAAGCTTTCTTT. This codes for CASSPPGQGSAEAFF.